The 10 T cell receptor beta chains listed next were all sequenced from one sample in a study of Graves' ophthalmopathy and Graves' hyperthyroidism (dated by TCRdb to the late 2010s). Sequenced on an Illumina HiSeq 2000. TCR beta CDR3 regions were amplified from RNA transcripts for repertoire sequencing. The first round was an RT-PCR using HTBI primers with the Qiagen OneStep RT-PCR kit, and this first round was followed by a second-round multiplex PCR, then size selection and purification. The public reads were reprocessed in TCRdb via fastp at Q25 and MiXCR, keeping in-frame beta chains. Under each unique CDR3 protein, matching rows form one entry showing the most common genes and DNA. The sample table shows about 400,000 distinct CDR3 sequences, and 15% are seen once. About 7% of the sample is taken by the ten largest. The sequencing sample was made of peripheral blood. These receptors were taken from a woman aged 18-29 years with stable Graves' hyperthyroidism. Donor details come from another sample of the same person, matched by shared clones.

Comment on this clonotype: Germline is not matched at one junction end, which may reflect a read error. This chain links TRBV6-1 with TRBJ2-5; TRBD2 aligns across 7 bases. The CDR3 totals 14 residues. In germline, CDR1 is MNHNS, CDR2 SASEGT. CDR3 sequence (DNA): TGTGCCAGCAGTGCAAAGACTAGCCGAGAGACCCGGTACTTC. Its translation: CASSAKTSRETRYF.

In its sample, this clonotype was seen many times. V and J are TRBV12-3 or TRBV12-4 and TRBJ2-5; 7 nucleotides align to TRBD2. Germline trimming cut 3 bases from V and 2 bases from J; bases unmatched to any gene: 3. The CDR3 extends over 14 amino acids. Here the CDR3 reads CASSLGGGQETQYF. The CDR3 DNA sequence: TGTGCCAGCAGTTTGGGCGGGGGACAAGAGACCCAGTACTTC.

Ten or more counts support this clonotype. V usage is TRBV7-9 and J usage is TRBJ2-7, with 7 positions matching TRBD1. This CDR3 comprises 14 residues. V shed 4 bases, J shed 8 bases, and the junction held 11 bases outside the gene matches. The germline V gene encodes CDR1 SEHNR and CDR2 FQNEAQ (reference sequence). The CDR3 DNA follows: TGTGCCAGCAGCTCCCCCGACAGGGTTGGACAGCAGTACTTC. It yields the protein CASSSPDRVGQQYF.

The sample holds many counts of this clonotype. The J gene is TRBJ1-1, the V gene TRBV7-6; D is possibly TRBD1 (5 bases). V gave up 5 bases and J gave up 6 bases, with 16 bases separating them. In germline, CDR1 is SGHVS, CDR2 FNYEAQ. This CDR3 comprises 14 residues. The CDR3 loop reads CASSERAGISEAFF. CDR3 DNA sequence: TGTGCCAGCAGCGAAAGAGCAGGGATCTCTGAAGCTTTCTTT. Based on the CDR3 plus reference TRBV7-6 and TRBJ1-1, the full variable domain is GAGVSQSPRYKVTKRGQDVALRCDPISGHVSLYWYRQALGQGPEFLTYFNYEAQQDKSGLPNDRFSAERPEGSISTLTIQRTEQRDSAMYRCASSERAGISEAFFGQGTRLTVV.

This clonotype has a count of ten or more. The V call is TRBV7-2, the J call TRBJ1-2; no clear D. The length of the CDR3 is 16 residues. Germline V gene sequence: CDR1 SGHTA, CDR2 FQGNSA. V was clipped by 4 bases and J by 0 bases, with 15 bases between them. Here the CDR3 DNA reads TGTGCCAGCAGCTGGAACCCCTCCGGCGCTAACTATGGCTACACCTTC. It specifies CASSWNPSGANYGYTF.

The sample holds many counts of this clonotype. The chain is built from TRBV20-1 and TRBJ2-7; 8 nucleotides line up with TRBD2. Trimming cost V 3 bases and J 3 bases; bases outside gene matches: 10. This CDR3 comprises 15 residues. CDR1 is DFQATT and CDR2 is SNEGSKA in the germline V gene (reference sequence). The DNA of the CDR3 is TGCAGTGCTAGCTATACGGGGGGGGCGGACTACGAGCAGTACTTC. Amino acid sequence: CSASYTGGADYEQYF.

This clonotype was found many times. The chain joins TRBV6-2 or TRBV6-3 to TRBJ1-2; D is uncertain. CDR1 and CDR2 from the germline V gene are MNHEY and SVGEGT. There are 14 residues in the CDR3. Trimming removed 5 bases at V and 4 bases at J, with 14 bases between. The chain's CDR3 is CASSPQKWGYGYTF. The CDR3, as DNA: TGTGCCAGCAGTCCCCAAAAGTGGGGCTATGGCTACACCTTC.

This clonotype came up many times. V gene TRBV7-2 combines with J gene TRBJ2-7; D could derive from TRBD1 or TRBD2 (6 bases each). Germline-derived CDR1 and CDR2 are SGHTA and FQGNSA. This CDR3 spans 13 amino acids. V was clipped by 4 bases and J by 6 bases, with 13 bases between them. CDR3 bases: TGTGCCAGCAGCTCTACGGGGGCGGCCGAGCAGTACTTC. Translating gives CASSSTGAAEQYF.

This clonotype has a count of ten or more. V gene TRBV6-4 combines with J gene TRBJ2-6; 12 bases align to TRBD1. This CDR3 comprises 19 residues. The ends lost 5 bases at V and 2 bases at J; junction bases unmatched: 10. Germline lookup yields CDR1 MRHNA and CDR2 SNTAGT. The CDR3 loop reads CASSNLLGTGGPGANVLTF. The CDR3 region has the DNA TGTGCCAGCAGTAATCTTTTAGGGACAGGGGGCCCTGGGGCCAACGTCCTGACTTTC.

This clonotype was picked up many times. The chain combines TRBV14 with TRBJ1-1; D gene uncertain. The CDR3 is 14 residues long. Trimming removed 3 bases at V and 2 bases at J, with 10 bases between. CDR1 is SGHDN, CDR2 FVKESK, per germline. The CDR3 spells CASSHSGGNTEAFF. The CDR3 DNA reads TGTGCCAGCAGCCATTCGGGCGGAAACACTGAAGCTTTCTTT.